This entry describes one TCR beta chain. It lacks a known antigen. The input lacks base qualities; no much larger clone sits a single base away. The data stem from a study of T cell responses to AZD1222 COVID-19 vaccine (dated by TCRdb to about 2021). Regarding the complete study: TCR sequencing was performed for over 230 trial participants, of whom about 210 were given two doses of AZD1222 and about 25 were given two doses of MenACWY control vaccine. Trial participants were enrolled by age into 18-55, 56-69 and 70-plus year subgroups, with 148, 28 and 57 TCR-sequenced participants respectively. Paper-wide results and their limitations: No day 14 peak-response samples were available, so repertoires were characterized only after the peak T cell response. Participants were mostly white British, with more females than males. The authors suggested clonal diversity may have been underestimated. After two AZD1222 doses, both the breadth and the depth of spike-specific TCRs were significantly higher than at day 0 and than in MenACWY recipients. Reportedly, almost half of the unique spike-specific TCRs recognized epitopes lying outside the regions that are mutated in the B.1.351 and B.1.1.7 variants. Conclusions about previously exposed vaccinees were limited because only six AZD1222 recipients were SARS-CoV-2 seropositive at baseline. The 56-69-year group was small, and its depth increase did not reach significance, likely because of low power. The vaccine-associated CD4 TCRs covered the entire spike protein, and the dominant responses fell in regions 160-218 and 743-854.

The sample's time point label is to be understood as: about 28 days (+/-7) after the second vaccine dose. AZD1222 recipients with second doses at about 4 weeks or about 12 weeks were pooled, because spike-specific TCR depth and breadth did not differ between schedules. The vaccinee samples were drawn from two UK trials, COV001 and COV002, one of which was a single-blind randomized controlled phase 2/3 trial testing AZD1222 (ChAdOx1 nCoV-19) in healthy adults. For TCRbeta chain sequencing, PBMC samples from trial participants were taken at day 0 and at day 28 after the second dose. The CDR3 regions of human TCRbeta chains were analyzed by immunosequencing. For the original study's pipeline: TCRs in the repertoires were compared against a reference library of SARS-CoV-2-specific TCRs that had been generated with the MIRA antigen-specificity platform. Breadth meant the fraction of unique TCRs that were SARS-CoV-2-associated, whereas depth meant the fraction of total T cells that were SARS-CoV-2-associated. Using the MIRA data, each spike-specific TCR was assigned both to the spike region to which the TCR was reactive and to a CD4 or CD8 class. Log10-transformed breadth and depth values were compared by one-way ANOVA with Sidak's multiple comparisons tests. Held by TCRdb, this immuneACCESS table contains in-frame sequences only and omits some clones. Under half of the omission traces to an unresolved V gene where checked; the cause of the rest is unknown. Clone size and V and J calls were adopted from that table, with D and trimming inferred from the DNA. The sample table holds over 95,000 clones, of which about 91% were seen once. The ten top clones hold approximately 6.5% of the sample.

The clonotype was recovered from an adult who received the AZD1222 COVID-19 vaccine. The source was peripheral blood, collected 28 days after the second AZD1222 dose.

The DNA reads TGTGCCAGCAGCTTGGTCTGGCAGAGCTCCTACAATGAGCAGTTCTTC. Its translation reads: CASSLVWQSSYNEQFF. This receptor chain uses TRBV5-8 and TRBJ2-1, with the D segment identity uncertain. Taken from the germline V gene, the CDR1 and CDR2 loops are SGHTS and YDEGEE. Trimming at the junction amounts to 0 bases on V and 0 bases on J, and the germline ends lie 10 bases apart. There are 16 amino acids in the CDR3, from cysteine to phenylalanine inclusive. The DNA shown is the 48-base CDR3, in frame from base 1. Outside the CDR3, residues come from the reference TRBV5-8 and TRBJ2-1 proteins, so the full variable domain is: EAGVTQSPTHLIKTRGQQATLRCSPISGHTSVYWYQQALGLGLQFLLWYDEGEERNRGNFPPRFSGRQFPNYSSELNVNALELEDSALYLCASSLVWQSSYNEQFFGPGTRLTVL.